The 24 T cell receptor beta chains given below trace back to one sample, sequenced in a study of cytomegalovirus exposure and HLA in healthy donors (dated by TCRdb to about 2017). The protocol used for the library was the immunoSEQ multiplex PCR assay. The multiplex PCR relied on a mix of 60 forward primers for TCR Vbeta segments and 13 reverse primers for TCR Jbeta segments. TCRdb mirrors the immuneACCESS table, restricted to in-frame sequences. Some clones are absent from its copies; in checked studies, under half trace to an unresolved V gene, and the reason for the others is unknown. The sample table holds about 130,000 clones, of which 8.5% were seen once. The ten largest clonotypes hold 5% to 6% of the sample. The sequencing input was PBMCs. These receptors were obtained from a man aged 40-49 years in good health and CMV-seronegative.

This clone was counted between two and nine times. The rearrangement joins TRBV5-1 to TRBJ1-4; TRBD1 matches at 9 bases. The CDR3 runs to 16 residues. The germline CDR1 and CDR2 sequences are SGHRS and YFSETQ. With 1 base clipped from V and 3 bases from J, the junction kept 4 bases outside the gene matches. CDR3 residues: CASSLPRTGANEKLFF. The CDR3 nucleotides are TGCGCCAGCAGCTTGCCCAGGACAGGGGCTAATGAAAAACTGTTTTTT. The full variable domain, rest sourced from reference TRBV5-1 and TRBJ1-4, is KAGVTQTPRYLIKTRGQQVTLSCSPISGHRSVSWYQQTPGQGLQFLFEYFSETQRNKGNFPGRFSGRQFSNSRSEMNVSTLELGDSALYLCASSLPRTGANEKLFFGSGTQLSVL.

This CDR3 reads CASSPSGGNTGELFF. Written as DNA, the CDR3 is TGCGCCAGCAGCCCTAGCGGGGGGAACACCGGGGAGCTGTTTTTT. The chain couples TRBV5-1 to TRBJ2-2; 10 nucleotides line up with TRBD2. This CDR3 is built from 15 residues. Germline-derived CDR1 and CDR2 are SGHRS and YFSETQ. Trimming took 4 bases from V and 1 from J; bases not matched to a gene: 1.

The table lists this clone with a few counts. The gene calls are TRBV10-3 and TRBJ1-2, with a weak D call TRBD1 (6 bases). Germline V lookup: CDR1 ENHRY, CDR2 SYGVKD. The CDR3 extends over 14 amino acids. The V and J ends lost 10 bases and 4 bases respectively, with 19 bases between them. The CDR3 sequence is CATLQGESVYGYTF. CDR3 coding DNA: TGTGCCACCTTACAGGGAGAAAGTGTCTATGGCTACACCTTC.

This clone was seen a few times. The CDR3 region has the DNA TGTGCCTGGAGCCGCGGAGGGAACACCGGGGAGCTGTTTTTT. This translates into CAWSRGGNTGELFF. The rearrangement joins TRBV30 to TRBJ2-2, with D possibly TRBD2 on 5 matching bases. Trimming took 3 bases from V and 1 from J, leaving 9 bases between them. The CDR3 sequence is 14 residues long. Germline V gives CDR1 GTSNPN, CDR2 SVGIG (reference sequence).

CDR3 DNA sequence: TGTGCCAGCAGTACAGGGGGGGTGGACACCATATATTTT. Protein: CASSTGGVDTIYF. V and J are TRBV28 and TRBJ1-3; 8 nucleotides align to TRBD1. V lost 5 bases, J lost 8 bases, and 5 bases stayed unmatched. Germline-derived CDR1 and CDR2 are MDHEN and SYDVKM. There are 13 residues in the CDR3.

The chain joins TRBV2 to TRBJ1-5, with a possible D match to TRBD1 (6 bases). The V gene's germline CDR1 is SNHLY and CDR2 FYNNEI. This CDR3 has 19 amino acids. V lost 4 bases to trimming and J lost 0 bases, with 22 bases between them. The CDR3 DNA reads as TGTGCCAGCAGTGGGGCAGGGACACTGATCTCCTATAGCAATCAGCCCCAGCATTTT. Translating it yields CASSGAGTLISYSNQPQHF.

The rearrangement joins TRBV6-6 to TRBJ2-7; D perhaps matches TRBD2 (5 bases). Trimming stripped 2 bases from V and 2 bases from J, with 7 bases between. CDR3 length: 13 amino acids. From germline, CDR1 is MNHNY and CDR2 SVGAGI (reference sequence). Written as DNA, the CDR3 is TGTGCCAGCAGTTACCGGACTCCCTACGAGCAGTACTTC. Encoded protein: CASSYRTPYEQYF.

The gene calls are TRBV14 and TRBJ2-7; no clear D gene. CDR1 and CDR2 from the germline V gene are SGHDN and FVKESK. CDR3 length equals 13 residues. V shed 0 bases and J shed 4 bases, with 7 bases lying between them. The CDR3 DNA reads TGTGCCAGCAGCCAAGACCCCCAGTACGAGCAGTACTTC. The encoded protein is CASSQDPQYEQYF.

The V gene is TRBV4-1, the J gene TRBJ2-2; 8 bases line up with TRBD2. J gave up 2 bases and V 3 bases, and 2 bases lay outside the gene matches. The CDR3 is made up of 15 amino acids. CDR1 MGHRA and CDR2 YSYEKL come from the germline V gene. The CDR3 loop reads CASSQAGGNTGELFF. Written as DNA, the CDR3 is TGCGCCAGCAGCCAGGCGGGGGGTAACACCGGGGAGCTGTTTTTT.

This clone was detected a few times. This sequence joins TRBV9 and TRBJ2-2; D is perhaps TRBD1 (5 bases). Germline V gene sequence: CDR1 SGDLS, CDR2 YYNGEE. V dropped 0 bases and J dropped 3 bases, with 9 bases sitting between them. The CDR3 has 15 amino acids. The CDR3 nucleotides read TGTGCCAGCAGCGTAGACGGCAGGGACACCGGGGAGCTGTTTTTT. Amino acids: CASSVDGRDTGELFF.

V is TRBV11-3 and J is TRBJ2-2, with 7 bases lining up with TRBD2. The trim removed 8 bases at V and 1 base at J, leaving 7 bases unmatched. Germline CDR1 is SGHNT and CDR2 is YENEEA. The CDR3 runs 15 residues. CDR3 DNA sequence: TGTGCCAGCGCCCCGGGGGGTTTGAACACCGGGGAGCTGTTTTTT. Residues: CASAPGGLNTGELFF.

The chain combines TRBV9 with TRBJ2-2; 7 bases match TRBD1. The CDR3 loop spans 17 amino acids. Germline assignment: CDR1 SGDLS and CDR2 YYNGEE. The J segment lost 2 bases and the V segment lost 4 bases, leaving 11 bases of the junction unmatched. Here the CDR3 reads CASSPRSGTVNTGELFF. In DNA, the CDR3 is TGTGCCAGCAGCCCCCGTTCTGGGACAGTTAACACCGGGGAGCTGTTTTTT.

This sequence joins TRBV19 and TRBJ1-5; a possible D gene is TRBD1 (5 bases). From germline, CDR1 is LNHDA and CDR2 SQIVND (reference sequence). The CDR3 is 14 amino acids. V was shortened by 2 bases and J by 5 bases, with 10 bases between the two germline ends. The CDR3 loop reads CASSIQQADQPQHF. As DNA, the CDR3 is TGTGCCAGTAGTATACAACAGGCGGATCAGCCCCAGCATTTT.

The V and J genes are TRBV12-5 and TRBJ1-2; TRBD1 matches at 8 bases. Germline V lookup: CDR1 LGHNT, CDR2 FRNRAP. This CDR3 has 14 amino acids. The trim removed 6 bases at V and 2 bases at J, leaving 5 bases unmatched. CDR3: CASGPQGANYGYTF. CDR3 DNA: TGTGCTAGTGGCCCGCAGGGGGCAAACTATGGCTACACCTTC.

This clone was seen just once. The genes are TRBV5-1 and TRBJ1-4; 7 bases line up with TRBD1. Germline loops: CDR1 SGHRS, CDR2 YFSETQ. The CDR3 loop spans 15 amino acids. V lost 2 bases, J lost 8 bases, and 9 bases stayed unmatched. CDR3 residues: CASSFGDRVGEKLFF. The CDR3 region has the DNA TGCGCCAGCAGCTTCGGAGACAGGGTAGGAGAAAAACTGTTTTTT.

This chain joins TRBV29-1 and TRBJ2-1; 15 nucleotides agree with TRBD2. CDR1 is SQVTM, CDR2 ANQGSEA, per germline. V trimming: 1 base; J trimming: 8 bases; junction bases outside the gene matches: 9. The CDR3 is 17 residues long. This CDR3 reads CSVEGLGLAGGLDEQFF. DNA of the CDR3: TGCAGCGTTGAAGGCCTCGGACTAGCGGGGGGGTTGGATGAGCAGTTCTTC.

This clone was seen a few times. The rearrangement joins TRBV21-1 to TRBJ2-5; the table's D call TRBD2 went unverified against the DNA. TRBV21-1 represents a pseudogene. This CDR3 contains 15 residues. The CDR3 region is CASSPRRGGRETQYF. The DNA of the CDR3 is TGTGCCAGCAGCCCACGGCGGGGGGGCCGGGAGACCCAGTACTTC.

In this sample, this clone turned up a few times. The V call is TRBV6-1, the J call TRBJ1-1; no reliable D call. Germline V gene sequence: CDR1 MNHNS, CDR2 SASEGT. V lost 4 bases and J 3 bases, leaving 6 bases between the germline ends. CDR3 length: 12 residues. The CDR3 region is CASSGGYTEAFF. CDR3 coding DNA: TGTGCCAGCAGTGGCGGGTACACTGAAGCTTTCTTT.

CDR3: CASSFKDSEAFF. Written as DNA, the CDR3 is TGTGCCAGCAGTTTCAAGGACAGTGAAGCTTTCTTT. The rearrangement links TRBV28 to TRBJ1-1; weak D call: TRBD1 (6 bases). In germline, CDR1 is MDHEN, CDR2 SYDVKM. The V end was cut by 3 bases, the J end by 7 bases, with 9 bases between. The CDR3 spans 12 residues.

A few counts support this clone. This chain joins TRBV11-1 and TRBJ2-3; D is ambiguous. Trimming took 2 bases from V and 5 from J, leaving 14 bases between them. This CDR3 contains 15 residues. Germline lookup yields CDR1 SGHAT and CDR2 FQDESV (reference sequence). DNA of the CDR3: TGTGCCAGCAGCTTACTCCTGGCCACGGGAGATACGCAGTATTTT. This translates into CASSLLLATGDTQYF. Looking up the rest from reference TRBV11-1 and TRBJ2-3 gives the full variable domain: EAEVAQSPRYKITEKSQAVAFWCDPISGHATLYWYRQILGQGPELLVQFQDESVVDDSQLPKDRFSAERLKGVDSTLKIQPAELGDSAMYLCASSLLLATGDTQYFGPGTRLTVL.

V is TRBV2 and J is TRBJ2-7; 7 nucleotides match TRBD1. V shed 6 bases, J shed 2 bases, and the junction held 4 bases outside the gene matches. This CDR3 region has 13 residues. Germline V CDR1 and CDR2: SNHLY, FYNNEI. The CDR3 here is CASRTDRTYEQYF. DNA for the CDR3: TGTGCCAGCAGGACGGACAGGACCTACGAGCAGTACTTC.

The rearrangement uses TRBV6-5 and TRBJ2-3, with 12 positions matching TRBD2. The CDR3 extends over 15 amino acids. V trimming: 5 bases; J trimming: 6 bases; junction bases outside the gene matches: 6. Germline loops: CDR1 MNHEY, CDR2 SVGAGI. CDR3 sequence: CASSLLAGGPDTQYF. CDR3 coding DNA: TGTGCCAGCAGTCTTCTAGCGGGGGGGCCGGATACGCAGTATTTT.

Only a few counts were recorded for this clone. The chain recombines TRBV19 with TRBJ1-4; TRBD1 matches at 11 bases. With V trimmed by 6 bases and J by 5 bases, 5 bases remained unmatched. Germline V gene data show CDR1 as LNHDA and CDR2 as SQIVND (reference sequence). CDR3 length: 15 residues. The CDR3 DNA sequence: TGTGCCAGTAGCAAGGACAGGGGGCGGAATGAAAAACTGTTTTTT. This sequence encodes CASSKDRGRNEKLFF.

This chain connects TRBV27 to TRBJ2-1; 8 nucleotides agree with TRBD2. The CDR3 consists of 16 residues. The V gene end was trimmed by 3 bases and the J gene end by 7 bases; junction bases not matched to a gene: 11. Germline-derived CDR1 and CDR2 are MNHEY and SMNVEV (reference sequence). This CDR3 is CASSFGGALLGNEQFF. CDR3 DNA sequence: TGTGCCAGCAGTTTCGGGGGGGCCCTTCTCGGGAATGAGCAGTTCTTC.